These 30 T cell receptor beta chains originate from one sample sequenced in a study of T cell repertoires in cytomegalovirus infection. In TCRdb, the reads were re-called with MiXCR into one record per CDR3 protein. The sample contains fewer than 1,000,000 distinct CDR3 sequences, approximately 31% of which appear only once. The antigens of these receptors remain unknown. The sample was cultured CD8+ T cells from PBMCs, taken from culture after CMV antigen stimulation. These receptor sequences come from a human donor in good health (CMV status not recorded). Some clones in this sample may be carry-over from other donors' samples.

The CDR3 reads CSAIDWSTGNYEQYF. The CDR3 coding sequence is TGCAGTGCTATTGATTGGTCGACAGGGAACTACGAGCAGTACTTC. V is TRBV20-1 and J is TRBJ2-7; 7 bases align to TRBD1. The germline gives CDR1 DFQATT, CDR2 SNEGSKA (reference sequence). Trimming removed 4 bases from V and 3 bases from J; junction bases left unmatched: 12. The CDR3 covers 15 residues.

The CDR3 nucleotides read TGTGCCAGCAGCCAAGTTTTCTGCGGAGGCGGGGGGGCCTGGGAGCAGTACGTC. This encodes CASSQVFCGGGGAWEQYV. The chain combines TRBV4-2 with TRBJ2-7, with TRBD2 matching 9 bases. Germline loops: CDR1 LGHNA, CDR2 YNFKEQ. The junction had 17 bases not matched to a gene; V was cut back by 1 base and J by 7 bases. The CDR3 has 18 amino acids.

The sample holds a few counts of this clonotype. The chain couples TRBV20-1 to TRBJ2-7, with D unclear. CDR3 length equals 15 residues. Germline V gives CDR1 DFQATT, CDR2 SNEGSKA (reference sequence). The V gene lost 0 bases and the J gene lost 3 bases, with 15 bases spanning the gap. The CDR3 coding sequence is TGCAGTGCTAGAGATTCGGCAGGCCTGATCTACGAGCAGTACTTC. Translation gives CSARDSAGLIYEQYF.

A few counts support this clonotype. This chain joins TRBV12-3 or TRBV12-4 and TRBJ1-1, with D perhaps TRBD1 (5 bases). V lost 6 bases, J lost 5 bases, and 16 bases lay in between. The CDR3 has 14 amino acids. The CDR3: CASSGGTRWTEAFF. DNA for the CDR3: TGTGCCAGCAGCGGCGGGACTCGGTGGACTGAAGCTTTCTTT.

This clonotype was detected many times. The genes are TRBV6-5 and TRBJ2-1, with a tentative D call TRBD1 (5 bases). V lost 6 bases and J 9 bases, leaving 15 bases between the germline ends. Germline CDR1 is MNHEY and CDR2 is SVGAGI. This CDR3 has 13 amino acids. In nucleotides, the CDR3 is TGTGCCAGCAGGGACATCGCCGATGGTGAGCAGTTCTTC. It translates to CASRDIADGEQFF.

This clonotype was seen a handful of times. This chain links TRBV28 with TRBJ2-7, with 7 bases fitting TRBD1. V lost 4 bases and J lost 2; bases outside the gene matches: 8. The V gene's germline CDR1 is MDHEN and CDR2 SYDVKM. The CDR3 covers 15 residues. The CDR3 DNA sequence: TGTGCCAGCAGTTCTATCGGGGACAGAACCTACGAGCAGTACGTC. It translates to CASSSIGDRTYEQYV.

DNA of the CDR3: TGTGCCAGCAGCAGCCCCGGGTATGAAGCTTTCTTT. It yields the protein CASSSPGYEAFF. The V gene is TRBV7-9, the J gene TRBJ1-1; D remains ambiguous. V gave up 5 bases and J gave up 7 bases, with 11 bases separating them. This CDR3 is built from 12 residues. CDR1 SEHNR and CDR2 FQNEAQ come from the germline V gene (reference sequence). Looking up the rest from reference TRBV7-9 and TRBJ1-1 gives the full variable domain: DTGVSQNPRHKITKRGQNVTFRCDPISEHNRLYWYRQTLGQGPEFLTYFQNEAQLEKSRLLSDRFSAERPKGSFSTLEIQRTEQGDSAMYLCASSSPGYEAFFGQGTRLTVV.

Comments on this clonotype: Mismatch with germline at one junction end may stem from a read error. The chain has TRBV15 and TRBJ1-2, with TRBD1 as a possible D gene (5 bases). The CDR3 extends over 16 amino acids. Per the germline V gene, CDR1 is LNHNV and CDR2 is YYDKDF (reference sequence). CDR3 DNA sequence: TGTGCCACCAGCAGAGAACGAACAGGAGCTAACTATGTCTACACCTTC. Amino acid sequence: CATSRERTGANYVYTF.

For this clonotype: One junction end does not reproduce the germline sequence, and a read error may be involved. The CDR3, as DNA: TGTGTCAGCAGCCCAAGGGAAGATACGCAGTATTTT. Protein sequence: CVSSPREDTQYF. The chain uses TRBV7-6 and TRBJ2-3; D remains unclear. Germline V gene lookup returns CDR1 SGHVS and CDR2 FNYEAQ. The CDR3 runs to 12 residues.

This clonotype has a single count. The rearrangement joins TRBV10-3 to TRBJ1-2, with a tentative D call TRBD1 (6 bases). The ends were cut back, 6 bases at V and 0 bases at J, with 26 bases in the middle. Germline loops: CDR1 ENHRY, CDR2 SYGVKD. This CDR3 contains 19 residues. CDR3 in DNA: TGTGCCATCAGGGGAGGCAGGGGCCCATTACCCCAAGCTAACTATGGCTACACCTTC. Translation gives CAIRGGRGPLPQANYGYTF.

This chain links TRBV19 with TRBJ2-1; tentative D call: TRBD1 (6 bases). Trimming shortened V by 1 base and J by 3 bases, and 10 bases separated the two germline ends. Germline CDR1 and CDR2: LNHDA and SQIVND (reference sequence). The CDR3 is 15 amino acids. The CDR3 region is CASSIGQGIYNEQFF. The DNA for the CDR3 is TGTGCCAGTAGTATAGGGCAGGGGATCTACAATGAGCAGTTCTTC.

This chain joins TRBV12-3 or TRBV12-4 and TRBJ1-2; no definite D call. The CDR3 covers 15 residues. V lost 4 bases to trimming and J lost 3 bases, with 15 bases between them. The CDR3 reads CASSSSGGLDYGYTF. The CDR3 bases are TGTGCCAGCAGTTCCAGCGGAGGGTTGGACTATGGCTACACCTTC.

The sample holds many counts of this clonotype. The chain joins TRBV7-6 to TRBJ2-1; a possible D gene is TRBD2 (6 bases). The germline gives CDR1 SGHVS, CDR2 FNYEAQ. The CDR3 runs 17 residues. V was pared by 1 base and J by 1 base, with 14 bases between. The CDR3 DNA reads as TGTGCCAGCAGCTTAGGGGGAGGTTTACCGTCCTACAATGAGCAGTTCTTC. The encoded protein is CASSLGGGLPSYNEQFF.

This sequence joins TRBV12-3 or TRBV12-4 and TRBJ2-1; D gene unclear. Trimming stripped 5 bases from V and 4 bases from J, with 9 bases between. This CDR3 is built from 13 residues. This chain's CDR3 is CASSITEYNEQFF. CDR3 coding DNA: TGTGCCAGCAGTATTACGGAGTACAATGAGCAGTTCTTC.

The rearrangement uses TRBV15 and TRBJ2-2; possibly TRBD1 for D (6 bases). Trimming removed 0 bases from V and 0 bases from J, with 8 bases in between. This CDR3 is 16 amino acids long. The V gene's germline CDR1 is LNHNV and CDR2 YYDKDF (reference sequence). The CDR3: CATSRDRGTNTGELFF. The CDR3 DNA sequence: TGTGCCACCAGCAGAGATAGGGGGACGAACACCGGGGAGCTGTTTTTT.

This clonotype was counted between two and nine times. This CDR3 is CASSQEGVPDTQYF. The CDR3 DNA sequence: TGTGCCAGCAGCCAAGAGGGAGTCCCAGATACGCAGTATTTT. The rearrangement links TRBV3-1 to TRBJ2-3; the D gene is possibly TRBD2 (5 bases). Germline V gene data show CDR1 as LGHDT and CDR2 as YNNKEL (reference sequence). With 0 bases removed from V and 4 bases from J, the gap between germline ends came to 8 bases. The CDR3 runs 14 residues.

The chain uses TRBV13 and TRBJ1-6, with D possibly TRBD1 on 5 matching bases. The germline V and J ends were trimmed by 0 bases and 9 bases, with 9 bases remaining between them. Germline V gives CDR1 PRHDT, CDR2 FYEKMQ (reference sequence). The CDR3 length is 14 residues. The CDR3 sequence is CASSLGGHGSPLHF. The CDR3 DNA is TGTGCCAGCAGCTTAGGCGGACATGGTTCACCCCTCCACTTT.

This clonotype was seen ten or more times. The germline gene is not matched at one end of the junction; a read error may be the cause. This rearrangement joins TRBV5-6 to TRBJ2-1; TRBD2 matches at 7 bases. Per germline, CDR1 SGHDT and CDR2 YYEEEE. The CDR3 is made up of 12 amino acids. CDR3 bases: TGTGCCAGCAGTTTGGGGCGGGGGGAGCAGTTCTTC. Translation gives CASSLGRGEQFF.

The chain recombines TRBV14 with TRBJ2-1; TRBD2 agrees at 7 bases. V shed 3 bases and J 1 base; nucleotides not matched to a gene: 6. CDR1 is SGHDN, CDR2 FVKESK, per germline. The CDR3 contains 16 residues. Written as DNA, the CDR3 is TGTGCCAGCAGCCACCCCGGGGAGGGGTCCTACAATGAGCAGTTCTTC. It encodes CASSHPGEGSYNEQFF.

This clonotype was seen only a few times. This sequence joins TRBV6-1 and TRBJ2-7, with 11 bases matching TRBD2. Germline V gene lookup returns CDR1 MNHNS and CDR2 SASEGT. The CDR3 covers 17 residues. J lost 3 bases, V lost 6 bases, and 13 bases had no gene match. The CDR3 DNA reads TGTGCCAGCAGCCATTTGTTGACTAGCGGGGACAGCTACGAGCAGTACTTC. It codes for CASSHLLTSGDSYEQYF.

The chain carries TRBV5-5 and TRBJ2-1; 10 nucleotides align to TRBD1. The germline V gene encodes CDR1 SGHKS and CDR2 YYEKEE (reference sequence). V trimming: 3 bases; J trimming: 5 bases; junction bases outside the gene matches: 5. This CDR3 is built from 15 residues. The CDR3 sequence is CASSSGTGEHNEQFF. CDR3 sequence (DNA): TGTGCCAGCAGCTCCGGGACAGGGGAACACAATGAGCAGTTCTTC.

Notes on this clonotype: Germline and junction disagree at one end, which may indicate a read error. The CDR3 is CVSTRNEEFTGELFF. CDR3 nucleotides: TGTGTCAGCACCCGGAATGAGGAGTTCACCGGGGAGCTGTTTTTT. This chain uses TRBV7-6 with TRBJ2-2; D not certain. The CDR3 consists of 15 residues. Germline CDR1 SGHVS, CDR2 FNYEAQ.

CDR3: CASSLGPGLHNEQFF. DNA of the CDR3: TGCGCCAGCAGCCTCGGGCCGGGACTTCACAATGAGCAGTTCTTC. The chain carries TRBV4-1 and TRBJ2-1, with D possibly matching TRBD2 (6 bases). CDR1 is MGHRA, CDR2 YSYEKL, per germline. Trimming took 4 bases from V and 5 from J, leaving 15 bases between them. This CDR3 is 15 amino acids long.

This chain joins TRBV27 and TRBJ1-3; tentatively, D is TRBD1 (6 bases). Germline lookup yields CDR1 MNHEY and CDR2 SMNVEV (reference sequence). V gave up 2 bases and J gave up 4 bases, with 12 bases separating them. The CDR3 has 15 amino acids. CDR3 DNA sequence: TGTGCCAGCAGTTTACGGGGGGCCCAAGGAAACACCATATATTTT. Its translation: CASSLRGAQGNTIYF.

This chain links TRBV28 with TRBJ1-5; D not certain. Germline V gives CDR1 MDHEN, CDR2 SYDVKM. This CDR3 comprises 16 residues. Trimming cost V 3 bases and J 0 bases, with 12 bases left between them. The CDR3 region has the DNA TGTGCCAGCAGTTTTGAAGAATCTTATAGCAATCAGCCCCAGCATTTT. It specifies CASSFEESYSNQPQHF.

J is TRBJ2-3 and V is TRBV18; tentative D call: TRBD1 (6 bases). CDR3 length: 17 amino acids. Between the trimmed V and J ends, which lost 3 bases and 4 bases, there was a span of 20 bases. Per the germline V gene, CDR1 is KGHSH and CDR2 is LQKENI. DNA for the CDR3: TGTGCCAGCTCACCGTATAAGAGCAGGGGAAGTCCAGATACGCAGTATTTT. Encoded protein: CASSPYKSRGSPDTQYF.

V and J are TRBV7-9 and TRBJ2-2; the D is unclear. Germline V gene sequence: CDR1 SEHNR, CDR2 FQNEAQ (reference sequence). V lost 7 bases to trimming and J lost 3 bases, with 0 bases between them. The CDR3 contains 10 residues. In DNA form, the CDR3 reads TGTGCCAGCAACACCGGGGAGCTGTTTTTT. Amino acids: CASNTGELFF.

This clonotype was seen ten or more times. The chain uses TRBV7-2 and TRBJ2-3; tentatively, D is TRBD2 (6 bases). The CDR3 has 15 residues. Looked up from germline, CDR1 is SGHTA and CDR2 is FQGNSA. V was pared by 3 bases and J by 0 bases, with 10 bases between. The CDR3 is CASSFRRGSTDTQYF. CDR3 bases: TGTGCCAGCAGCTTTCGCCGGGGGAGCACAGATACGCAGTATTTT.

Only a few counts were recorded for this clonotype. The chain links TRBV2 to TRBJ2-1; the match to TRBD2 covers 8 bases. The CDR3 contains 18 residues. Germline loops: CDR1 SNHLY, CDR2 FYNNEI. J was trimmed by 2 bases and V by 2 bases; bases with no gene match: 11. The CDR3, as DNA: TGTGCCAGCAGTGAATCAATCAAGCGGGGGACCCCCTACAATGAGCAGTTCTTC. This sequence encodes CASSESIKRGTPYNEQFF.

This clonotype has more than one count but fewer than ten. The junction departs from germline at one end; a sequencing error may be responsible. The V call is TRBV20-1, the J call TRBJ2-2; the D gene could be TRBD1 or TRBD2 (5 bases each). CDR3 length: 17 amino acids. CDR1 is DFQATT and CDR2 is SNEGSKA in the germline V gene (reference sequence). Here the CDR3 DNA reads TGCAGTGCTAGAGATACGGAGGCGGCAGGGAACCCCGGGGAGCTGTTTTTT. This sequence encodes CSARDTEAAGNPGELFF.